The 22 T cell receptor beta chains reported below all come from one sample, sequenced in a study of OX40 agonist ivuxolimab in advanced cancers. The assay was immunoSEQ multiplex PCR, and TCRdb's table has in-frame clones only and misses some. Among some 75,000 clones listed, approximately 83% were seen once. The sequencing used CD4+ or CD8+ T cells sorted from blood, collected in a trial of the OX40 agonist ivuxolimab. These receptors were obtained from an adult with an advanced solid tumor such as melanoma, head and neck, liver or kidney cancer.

CDR3 nucleotides: TGTGCCAGTAGTATAGGAGGACAGGGGGTAAATCAGCCCCAGCATTTT. Translation: CASSIGGQGVNQPQHF. This chain uses TRBV19 with TRBJ1-5; 10 bases fit TRBD1. Germline V gene lookup returns CDR1 LNHDA and CDR2 SQIVND (reference sequence). The CDR3 spans 16 residues. V dropped 1 base and J dropped 4; count of bases not matched to a gene: 4.

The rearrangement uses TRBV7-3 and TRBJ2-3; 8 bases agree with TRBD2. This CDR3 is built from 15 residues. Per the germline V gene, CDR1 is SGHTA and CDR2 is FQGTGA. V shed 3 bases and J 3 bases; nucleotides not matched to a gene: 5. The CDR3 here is CASSFSGGGTDTQYF. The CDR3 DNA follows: TGTGCCAGCAGCTTCAGCGGGGGAGGGACAGATACGCAGTATTTT.

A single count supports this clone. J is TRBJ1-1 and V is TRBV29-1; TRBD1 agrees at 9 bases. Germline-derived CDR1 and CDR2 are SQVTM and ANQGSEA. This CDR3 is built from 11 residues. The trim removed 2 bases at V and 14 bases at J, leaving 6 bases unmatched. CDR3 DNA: TGCAGCGTTGAACGCGGACAGGGGAAATTCTTT. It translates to CSVERGQGKFF.

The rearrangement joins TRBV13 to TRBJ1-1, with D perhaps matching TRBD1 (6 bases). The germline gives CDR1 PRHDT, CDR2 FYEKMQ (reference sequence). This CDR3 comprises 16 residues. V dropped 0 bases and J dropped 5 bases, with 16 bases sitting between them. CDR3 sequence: CASSLGQKGGMTEAFF. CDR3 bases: TGTGCCAGCAGCTTAGGACAGAAAGGGGGAATGACTGAAGCTTTCTTT.

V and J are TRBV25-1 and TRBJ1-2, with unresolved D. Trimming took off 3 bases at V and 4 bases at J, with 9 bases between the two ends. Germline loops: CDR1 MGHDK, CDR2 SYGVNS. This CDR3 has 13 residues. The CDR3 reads CASSDPWGYGYTF. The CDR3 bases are TGTGCCAGCAGTGACCCCTGGGGCTATGGCTACACCTTC.

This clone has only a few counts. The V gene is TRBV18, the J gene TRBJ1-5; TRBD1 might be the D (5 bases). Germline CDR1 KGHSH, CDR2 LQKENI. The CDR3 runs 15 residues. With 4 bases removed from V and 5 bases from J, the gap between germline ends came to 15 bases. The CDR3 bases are TGTGCCAGCTCACAAGCCTTCAGGGAAGATCAGCCCCAGCATTTT. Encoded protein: CASSQAFREDQPQHF.

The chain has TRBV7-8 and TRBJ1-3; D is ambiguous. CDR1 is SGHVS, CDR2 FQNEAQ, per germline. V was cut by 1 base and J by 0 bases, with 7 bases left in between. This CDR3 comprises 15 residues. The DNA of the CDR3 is TGTGCCAGCAGCTTAGTGATACCCTCTGGAAACACCATATATTTT. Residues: CASSLVIPSGNTIYF. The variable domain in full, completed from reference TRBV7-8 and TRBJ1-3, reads GAGVSQSPRYKVAKRGQDVALRCDPISGHVSLFWYQQALGQGPEFLTYFQNEAQLDKSGLPSDRFFAERPEGSVSTLKIQRTQQEDSAVYLCASSLVIPSGNTIYFGEGSWLTVV.

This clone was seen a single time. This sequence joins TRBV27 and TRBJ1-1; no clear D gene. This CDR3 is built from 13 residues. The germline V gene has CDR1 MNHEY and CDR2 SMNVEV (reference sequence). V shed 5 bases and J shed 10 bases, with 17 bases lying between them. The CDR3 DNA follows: TGTGCCAGCAGTCTAAACAGAGGCTTGGGAGCTTTCTTT. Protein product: CASSLNRGLGAFF.

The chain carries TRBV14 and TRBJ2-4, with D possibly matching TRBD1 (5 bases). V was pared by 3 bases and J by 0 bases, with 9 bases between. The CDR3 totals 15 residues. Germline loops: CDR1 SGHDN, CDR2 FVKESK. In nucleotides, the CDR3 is TGTGCCAGCAGCCAGACAGCTCAAGCCAAAAACATTCAGTACTTC. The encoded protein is CASSQTAQAKNIQYF.

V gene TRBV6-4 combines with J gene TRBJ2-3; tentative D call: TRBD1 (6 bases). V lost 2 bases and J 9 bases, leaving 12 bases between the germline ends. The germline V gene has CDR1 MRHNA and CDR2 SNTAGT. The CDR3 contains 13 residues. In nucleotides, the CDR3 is TGTGCCAGCAGTGACCAACAGAGGGGGACGCAGTATTTT. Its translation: CASSDQQRGTQYF.

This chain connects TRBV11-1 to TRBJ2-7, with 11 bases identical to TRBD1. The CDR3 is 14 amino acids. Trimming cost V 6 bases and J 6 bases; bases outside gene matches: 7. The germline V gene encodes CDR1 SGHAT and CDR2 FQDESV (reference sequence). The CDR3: CASRADRGRPEQYF. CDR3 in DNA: TGTGCCAGCAGAGCGGACAGGGGGCGTCCCGAGCAGTACTTC. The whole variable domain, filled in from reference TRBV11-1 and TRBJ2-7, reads EAEVAQSPRYKITEKSQAVAFWCDPISGHATLYWYRQILGQGPELLVQFQDESVVDDSQLPKDRFSAERLKGVDSTLKIQPAELGDSAMYLCASRADRGRPEQYFGPGTRLTVT.

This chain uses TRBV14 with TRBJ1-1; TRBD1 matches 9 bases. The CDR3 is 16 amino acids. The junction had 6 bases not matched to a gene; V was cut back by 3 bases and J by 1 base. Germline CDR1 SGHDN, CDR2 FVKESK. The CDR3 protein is CASSQVDRGENTEAFF. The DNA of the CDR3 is TGTGCCAGCAGCCAGGTGGACAGGGGCGAGAACACTGAAGCTTTCTTT.

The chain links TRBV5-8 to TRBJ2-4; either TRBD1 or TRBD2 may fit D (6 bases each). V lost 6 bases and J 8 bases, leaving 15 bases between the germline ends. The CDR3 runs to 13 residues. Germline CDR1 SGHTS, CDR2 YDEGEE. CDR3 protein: CASTPRRGDIQYF. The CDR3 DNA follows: TGTGCCAGCACCCCGAGAAGGGGGGACATTCAGTACTTC.

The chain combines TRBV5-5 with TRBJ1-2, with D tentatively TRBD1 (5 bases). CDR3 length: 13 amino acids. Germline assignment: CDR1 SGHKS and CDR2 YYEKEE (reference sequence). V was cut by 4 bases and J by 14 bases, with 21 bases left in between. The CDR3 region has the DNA TGTGCCAGCAGCCGGGACCCATACCTGGGGGGGACCTTC. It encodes CASSRDPYLGGTF.

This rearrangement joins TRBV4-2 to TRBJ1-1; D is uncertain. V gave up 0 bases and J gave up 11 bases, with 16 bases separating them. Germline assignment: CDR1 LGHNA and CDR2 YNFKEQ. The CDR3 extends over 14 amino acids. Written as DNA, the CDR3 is TGTGCCAGCAGCCAAGAGGGGTTGGGAAAGGCGGCTTTCTTT. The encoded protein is CASSQEGLGKAAFF.

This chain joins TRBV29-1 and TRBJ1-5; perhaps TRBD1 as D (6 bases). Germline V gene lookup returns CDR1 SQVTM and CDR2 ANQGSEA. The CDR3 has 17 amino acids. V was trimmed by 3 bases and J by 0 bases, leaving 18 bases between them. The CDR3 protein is CSVDRDTLFNSNQPQHF. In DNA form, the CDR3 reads TGCAGCGTTGATAGGGACACTCTCTTCAATAGCAATCAGCCCCAGCATTTT.

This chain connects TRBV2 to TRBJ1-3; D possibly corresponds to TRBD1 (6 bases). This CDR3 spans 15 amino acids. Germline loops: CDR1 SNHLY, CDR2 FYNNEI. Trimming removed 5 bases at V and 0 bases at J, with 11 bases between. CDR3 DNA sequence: TGTGCCAGCAGTCAAGGGGGAGACTCTGGAAACACCATATATTTT. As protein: CASSQGGDSGNTIYF. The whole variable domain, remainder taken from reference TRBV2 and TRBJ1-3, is EPEVTQTPSHQVTQMGQEVILRCVPISNHLYFYWYRQILGQKVEFLVSFYNNEISEKSEIFDDQFSVERPDGSNFTLKIRSTKLEDSAMYFCASSQGGDSGNTIYFGEGSWLTVV.

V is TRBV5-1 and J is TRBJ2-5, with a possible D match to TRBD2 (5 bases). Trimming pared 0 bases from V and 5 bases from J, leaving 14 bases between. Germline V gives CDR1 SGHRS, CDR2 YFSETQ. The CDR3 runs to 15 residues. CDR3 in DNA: TGCGCCAGCAGCTTGGAGGGTACGGGAAGGGAGACCCAGTACTTC. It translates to CASSLEGTGRETQYF.

The CDR3 is CASSQGRASGGYEQYF. CDR3 coding DNA: TGCGCCAGCAGCCAAGGCCGAGCCTCAGGGGGCTACGAGCAGTACTTC. This chain joins TRBV4-3 and TRBJ2-7; 7 bases map to TRBD1. The V gene's germline CDR1 is LGHNA and CDR2 YSLEER. The CDR3 has 16 amino acids. Trimming removed 1 base from V and 3 bases from J; junction bases left unmatched: 9.

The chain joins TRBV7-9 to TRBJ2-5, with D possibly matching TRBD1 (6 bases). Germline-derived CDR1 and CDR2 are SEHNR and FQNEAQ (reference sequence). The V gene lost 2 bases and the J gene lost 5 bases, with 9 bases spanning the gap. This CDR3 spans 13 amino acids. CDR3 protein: CASSLLQGETQYF. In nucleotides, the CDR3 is TGTGCCAGCAGCTTACTGCAGGGGGAGACCCAGTACTTC.

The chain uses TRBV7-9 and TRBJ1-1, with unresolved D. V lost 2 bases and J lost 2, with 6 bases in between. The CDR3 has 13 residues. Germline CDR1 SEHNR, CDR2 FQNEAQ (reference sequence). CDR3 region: CASSLNKNTEAFF. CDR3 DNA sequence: TGTGCCAGCAGCTTAAATAAAAACACTGAAGCTTTCTTT. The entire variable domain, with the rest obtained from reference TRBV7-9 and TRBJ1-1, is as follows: DTGVSQNPRHKITKRGQNVTFRCDPISEHNRLYWYRQTLGQGPEFLTYFQNEAQLEKSRLLSDRFSAERPKGSFSTLEIQRTEQGDSAMYLCASSLNKNTEAFFGQGTRLTVV.

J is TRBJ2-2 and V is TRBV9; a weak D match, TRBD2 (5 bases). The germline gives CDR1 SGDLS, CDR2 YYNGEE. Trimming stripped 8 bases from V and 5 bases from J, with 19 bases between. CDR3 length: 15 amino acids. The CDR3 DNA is TGTGCCAGTGCTGGGAGCGGCCGTTCGACCGGGGAGCTGTTTTTT. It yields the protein CASAGSGRSTGELFF.